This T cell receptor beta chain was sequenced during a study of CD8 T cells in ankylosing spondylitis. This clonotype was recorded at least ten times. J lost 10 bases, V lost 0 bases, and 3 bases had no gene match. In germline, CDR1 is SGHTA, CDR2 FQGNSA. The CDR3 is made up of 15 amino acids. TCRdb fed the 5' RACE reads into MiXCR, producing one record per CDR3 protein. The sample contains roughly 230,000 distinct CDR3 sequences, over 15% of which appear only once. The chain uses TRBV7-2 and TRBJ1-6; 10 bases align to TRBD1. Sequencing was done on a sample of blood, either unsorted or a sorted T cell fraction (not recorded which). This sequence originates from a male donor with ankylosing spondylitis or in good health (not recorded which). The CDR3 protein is CASSLATGGESPLHF. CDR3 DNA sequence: TGTGCCAGCAGCTTAGCGACAGGGGGCGAATCACCCCTCCACTTT. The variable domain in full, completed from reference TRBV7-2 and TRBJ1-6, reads GAGVSQSPSNKVTEKGKDVELRCDPISGHTALYWYRQSLGQGLEFLIYFQGNSAPDKSGLPSDRFSAERTGGSVSTLTIQRTQQEDSAVYLCASSLATGGESPLHFGNGTRLTVT.